This TCR beta chain was sequenced during a study of T cell responses to AZD1222 COVID-19 vaccine. Only one count was recorded for this clone. Assay: immunoSEQ multiplex PCR; the TCRdb copy retains only in-frame clones and omits some. This repertoire shows roughly 100,000 clones, 90% found once; its top ten account for about 4.8%. The TCR comes from an adult in good health. The sequences come from peripheral blood, collected on day 0 of AZD1222 vaccination.

The CDR3 nucleotides read TGTGCCAGCTCACCCTTGGACAAAAGCTCTGGAAACACCATATATTTT. This codes for CASSPLDKSSGNTIYF. The chain couples TRBV18 to TRBJ1-3, with D possibly TRBD1 on 5 matching bases. V lost 3 bases to trimming and J lost 0 bases, with 12 bases between them. This CDR3 spans 16 amino acids. The germline gives CDR1 KGHSH, CDR2 LQKENI. Supplemented by reference TRBV18 and TRBJ1-3, the full variable domain reads NAGVMQNPRHLVRRRGQEARLRCSPMKGHSHVYWYRQLPEEGLKFMVYLQKENIIDESGMPKERFSAEFPKEGPSILRIQQVVRGDSAAYFCASSPLDKSSGNTIYFGEGSWLTVV.